The rows below give T cell receptor beta chains drawn from one sample of a study of shared clonotypes between healthy human individuals. TCRdb's copy holds only in-frame clones and misses some; the assay was immunoSEQ multiplex PCR. The profile covers around 980,000 clones, with more than 75% appearing a single time and under 0.8% taken by the ten largest. Material: memory CD4+ T cells from PBMCs. These TCRs come from a man between 18 and 35 years old in good health. Some clones in this sample may be carry-over from other donors' samples. Each CDR3 is given with its conserved first and last residue. The order of the fields is CDR3 length, clone size, D gene, V gene, CDR3 protein. The D gene is left open where the match is weak. Expanded clones get a size class; other rows say once, few or many, or leave the size out.

cdr3_length: 16
clone_size: -
d_call: -
v_call: TRBV15
cdr3_aa: CATSREGGSSYNEQFF

cdr3_length: 11
clone_size: few
d_call: TRBD1
v_call: TRBV30
cdr3_aa: CAWKQGAIQYF

cdr3_length: 15
clone_size: -
d_call: TRBD2
v_call: TRBV15
cdr3_aa: CATSRPGGRRNEQFF

cdr3_length: 13
clone_size: once
d_call: -
v_call: TRBV5-8
cdr3_aa: CASRSQGRQPQHF

cdr3_length: 15
clone_size: -
d_call: TRBD2
v_call: TRBV5-1
cdr3_aa: CASSLIAGGSYEQYF

cdr3_length: 15
clone_size: -
d_call: TRBD2
v_call: TRBV7-2
cdr3_aa: CASSFDGRAWETQYF

cdr3_length: 14
clone_size: once
d_call: -
v_call: TRBV5-4
cdr3_aa: CASTSRDSGDTIYF

cdr3_length: 15
clone_size: few
d_call: TRBD1
v_call: TRBV25-1
cdr3_aa: CASSAVAGGSYEQYF

cdr3_length: 14
clone_size: once
d_call: -
v_call: TRBV10-1
cdr3_aa: CASSRRENYNEQFF

cdr3_length: 12
clone_size: -
d_call: -
v_call: TRBV30
cdr3_aa: CAWSLAGPLQYF

cdr3_length: 13
clone_size: -
d_call: -
v_call: TRBV5-1
cdr3_aa: CASSLVSQQEQYF

cdr3_length: 15
clone_size: once
d_call: -
v_call: TRBV11-1
cdr3_aa: CASSLARRGGDTQYF

cdr3_length: 13
clone_size: once
d_call: TRBD1
v_call: TRBV10-3
cdr3_aa: CAISWDRNTEAFF

cdr3_length: 15
clone_size: -
d_call: -
v_call: TRBV4-3
cdr3_aa: CASSQGPGDQYEQYF

cdr3_length: 14
clone_size: -
d_call: -
v_call: TRBV7-8
cdr3_aa: CASSVRDGGDEQFF

cdr3_length: 15
clone_size: -
d_call: TRBD2
v_call: TRBV14
cdr3_aa: CASSQLGTSSYEQYF

cdr3_length: 11
clone_size: -
d_call: -
v_call: TRBV20-1
cdr3_aa: CSVEGNTEAFF

cdr3_length: 14
clone_size: -
d_call: -
v_call: TRBV6-4
cdr3_aa: CASSVDAPTGELFF

cdr3_length: 14
clone_size: few
d_call: -
v_call: TRBV28
cdr3_aa: CASSLSPTGYGYTF

cdr3_length: 16
clone_size: -
d_call: TRBD1
v_call: TRBV28
cdr3_aa: CASSSTGGRGTDTQYF

cdr3_length: 15
clone_size: -
d_call: -
v_call: TRBV18
cdr3_aa: CASSMSQGPANTIYF

cdr3_length: 12
clone_size: -
d_call: -
v_call: TRBV19
cdr3_aa: CASSLNGETQYF

cdr3_length: 16
clone_size: -
d_call: TRBD1
v_call: TRBV15
cdr3_aa: CATSRGTGENTGELFF

cdr3_length: 16
clone_size: -
d_call: -
v_call: TRBV6-6
cdr3_aa: CASSYSRAEKNTEAFF

cdr3_length: 16
clone_size: -
d_call: -
v_call: TRBV5-1
cdr3_aa: CASSPAGGEGSEKLFF

cdr3_length: 13
clone_size: -
d_call: -
v_call: TRBV18
cdr3_aa: CASSPALLDTQYF

cdr3_length: 15
clone_size: -
d_call: TRBD1
v_call: TRBV5-4
cdr3_aa: CASSFGQGSYTEAFF

cdr3_length: 15
clone_size: -
d_call: TRBD1
v_call: TRBV11-2
cdr3_aa: CASSFDRGSYNEQFF

cdr3_length: 17
clone_size: -
d_call: TRBD1
v_call: TRBV4-2
cdr3_aa: CASSLRQGAVTKNIQYF

cdr3_length: 16
clone_size: many
d_call: -
v_call: TRBV25-1
cdr3_aa: CASRGLSFRSTDTQYF

cdr3_length: 13
clone_size: few
d_call: -
v_call: TRBV30
cdr3_aa: CAWSEGPRQPQHF

cdr3_length: 15
clone_size: -
d_call: TRBD1
v_call: TRBV2
cdr3_aa: CASRSDRGQSEKLFF

cdr3_length: 13
clone_size: few
d_call: -
v_call: TRBV4-2
cdr3_aa: CASSQERRTEAFF

cdr3_length: 15
clone_size: -
d_call: -
v_call: TRBV19
cdr3_aa: CASSIGRENTGELFF

cdr3_length: 15
clone_size: -
d_call: TRBD2
v_call: TRBV6-1
cdr3_aa: CASRISGLAYNEQFF

cdr3_length: 13
clone_size: -
d_call: -
v_call: TRBV7-3
cdr3_aa: CASSLTHLGEQYF

cdr3_length: 13
clone_size: -
d_call: -
v_call: TRBV13
cdr3_aa: CASSLAGTYEQYF

cdr3_length: 13
clone_size: few
d_call: -
v_call: TRBV10-2
cdr3_aa: CASSPRVADTQYF

cdr3_length: 14
clone_size: -
d_call: TRBD2
v_call: TRBV5-4
cdr3_aa: CASSFQLAAGELFF

cdr3_length: 18
clone_size: -
d_call: TRBD2
v_call: TRBV5-1
cdr3_aa: CASSLKKPGLAGTDTQYF

cdr3_length: 17
clone_size: -
d_call: -
v_call: TRBV13
cdr3_aa: CASSLQGHQLSGNTIYF

cdr3_length: 14
clone_size: -
d_call: TRBD1
v_call: TRBV5-1
cdr3_aa: CASSPGQEGGEAFF

cdr3_length: 15
clone_size: -
d_call: -
v_call: TRBV5-1
cdr3_aa: CASSLPSGDTDTQYF

cdr3_length: 17
clone_size: -
d_call: TRBD1
v_call: TRBV5-1
cdr3_aa: CASSAFDRAASYNEQFF

cdr3_length: 14
clone_size: -
d_call: -
v_call: TRBV14
cdr3_aa: CASSSAAGANVLTF

cdr3_length: 14
clone_size: -
d_call: -
v_call: TRBV7-3
cdr3_aa: CASSPQGTSPEQYF

cdr3_length: 12
clone_size: -
d_call: -
v_call: TRBV28
cdr3_aa: CASRPLPSEAFF

cdr3_length: 16
clone_size: -
d_call: TRBD1
v_call: TRBV6-5
cdr3_aa: CASSYASGTGQETQYF

cdr3_length: 13
clone_size: -
d_call: -
v_call: TRBV4-1
cdr3_aa: CASSQERVASQYF

cdr3_length: 13
clone_size: -
d_call: TRBD1
v_call: TRBV30
cdr3_aa: CASGQDDNQPQHF

cdr3_length: 15
clone_size: -
d_call: TRBD1
v_call: TRBV10-3
cdr3_aa: CAISERGQGNTEAFF

cdr3_length: 15
clone_size: -
d_call: -
v_call: TRBV19
cdr3_aa: CASSISQGGRQPQHF

cdr3_length: 14
clone_size: -
d_call: TRBD1
v_call: TRBV9
cdr3_aa: CASSEDRGTEKLFF

cdr3_length: 14
clone_size: -
d_call: TRBD2
v_call: TRBV28
cdr3_aa: CASRAGGPRYEQYF

cdr3_length: 16
clone_size: -
d_call: TRBD1
v_call: TRBV19
cdr3_aa: CASSTVPGQGIYGYTF

cdr3_length: 11
clone_size: -
d_call: -
v_call: TRBV20-1
cdr3_aa: CSAPSYNEQFF